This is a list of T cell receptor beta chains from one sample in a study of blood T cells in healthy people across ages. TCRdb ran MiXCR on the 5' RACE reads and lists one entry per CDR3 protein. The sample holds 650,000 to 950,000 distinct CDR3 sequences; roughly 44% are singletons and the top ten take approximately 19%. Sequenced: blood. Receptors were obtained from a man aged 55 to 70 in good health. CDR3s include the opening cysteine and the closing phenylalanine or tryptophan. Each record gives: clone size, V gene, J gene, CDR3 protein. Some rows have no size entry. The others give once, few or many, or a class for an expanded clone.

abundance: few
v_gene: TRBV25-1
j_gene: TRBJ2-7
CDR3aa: CASSAASGTGLEQYF

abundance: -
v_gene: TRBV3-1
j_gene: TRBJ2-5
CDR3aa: CASSHQRGFETQYF

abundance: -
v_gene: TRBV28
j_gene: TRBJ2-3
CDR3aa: CASSQWTATSTDTQYF

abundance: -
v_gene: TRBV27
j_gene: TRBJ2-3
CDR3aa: CASTKLKTGLMDTQYF

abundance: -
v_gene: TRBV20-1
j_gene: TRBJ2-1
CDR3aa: CSAGFAGDFNEQFF

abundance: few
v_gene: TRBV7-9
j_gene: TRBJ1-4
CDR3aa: CASSLMLGQGDEKLFF

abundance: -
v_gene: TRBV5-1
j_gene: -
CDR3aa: CASSLLSSGRESGEQYF

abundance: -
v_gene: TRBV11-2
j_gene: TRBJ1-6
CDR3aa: CASSGTIYNSPLHF

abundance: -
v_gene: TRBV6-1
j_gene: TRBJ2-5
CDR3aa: CASSEAKGQETQYF

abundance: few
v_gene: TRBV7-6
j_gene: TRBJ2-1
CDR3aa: CASSLYREDEQFF

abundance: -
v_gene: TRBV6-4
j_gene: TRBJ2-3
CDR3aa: CASSVDGQALDTQYF

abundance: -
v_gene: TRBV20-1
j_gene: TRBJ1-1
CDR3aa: CSAASGTKTEAFF

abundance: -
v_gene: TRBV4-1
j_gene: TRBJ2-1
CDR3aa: CASSQGLAGVTSSYNEQFF

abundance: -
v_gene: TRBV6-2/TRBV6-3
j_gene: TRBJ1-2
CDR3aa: CASRATGPTNYGYTF

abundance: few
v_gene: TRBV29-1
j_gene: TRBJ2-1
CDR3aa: CSVDGGKHSYNEQFF

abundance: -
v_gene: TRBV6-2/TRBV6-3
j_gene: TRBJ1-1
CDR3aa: CASSYNRQRVEAFF

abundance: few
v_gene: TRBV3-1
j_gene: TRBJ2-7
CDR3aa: CASSQDVRFYEQYF

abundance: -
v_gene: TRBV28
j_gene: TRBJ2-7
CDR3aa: CASSFRGAGRYF

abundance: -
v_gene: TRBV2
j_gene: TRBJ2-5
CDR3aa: CASEHQGNIQETQYF

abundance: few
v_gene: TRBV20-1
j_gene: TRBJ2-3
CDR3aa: CSARVVGTTDTQYF

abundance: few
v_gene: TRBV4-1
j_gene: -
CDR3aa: CASSADSYQTYEQYF

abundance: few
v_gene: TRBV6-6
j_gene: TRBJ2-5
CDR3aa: CASSFPGTGSPKTQYF

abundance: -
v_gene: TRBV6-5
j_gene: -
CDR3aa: CASSYSGWGKTTDNEQYF

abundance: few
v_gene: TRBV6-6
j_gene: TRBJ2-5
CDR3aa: CASTTTGGQETQYF

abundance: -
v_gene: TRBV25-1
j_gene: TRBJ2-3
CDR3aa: CASSEFTGGGTDTQYF

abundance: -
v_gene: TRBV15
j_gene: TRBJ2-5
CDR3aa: CATSSRGQSETQYF

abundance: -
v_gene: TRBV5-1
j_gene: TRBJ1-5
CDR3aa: CASSFGHSNQPQHF

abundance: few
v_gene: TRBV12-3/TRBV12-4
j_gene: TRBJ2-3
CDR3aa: CASSPSGGWSDTQYF

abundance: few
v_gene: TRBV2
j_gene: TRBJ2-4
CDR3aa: CAAGRSRGAKNIQYF

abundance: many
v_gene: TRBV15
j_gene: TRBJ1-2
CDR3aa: CATSRYREGYTF

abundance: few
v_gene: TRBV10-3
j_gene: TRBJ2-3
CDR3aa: CAISTGTDTQYF

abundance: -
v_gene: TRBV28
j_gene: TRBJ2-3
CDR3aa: CASSSGDRNTDTQYF

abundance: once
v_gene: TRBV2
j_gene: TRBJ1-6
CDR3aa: CASMFVDSGGNSPLHF

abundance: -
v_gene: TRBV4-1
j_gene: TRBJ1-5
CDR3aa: CASSQVTGIQPQHF

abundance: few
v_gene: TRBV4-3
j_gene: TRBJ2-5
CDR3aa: CASSQGVQTGWDQYF

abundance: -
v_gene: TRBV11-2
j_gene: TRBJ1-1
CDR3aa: CASSLGGFDTEAFF

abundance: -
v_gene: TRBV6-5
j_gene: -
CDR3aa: CASRIEGSSSYNEQYF

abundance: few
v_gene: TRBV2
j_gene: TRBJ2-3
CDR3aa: CASSGSATDTQYF

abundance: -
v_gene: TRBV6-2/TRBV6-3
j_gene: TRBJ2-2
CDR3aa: CASSGTGSVTGELFF

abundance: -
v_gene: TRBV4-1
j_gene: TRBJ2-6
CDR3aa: CASSFEARSTGNGANVLTF

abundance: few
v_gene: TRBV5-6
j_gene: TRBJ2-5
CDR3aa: CASSLQQTQYF

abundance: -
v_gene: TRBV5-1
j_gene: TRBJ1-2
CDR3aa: CVSSLSTGSGNYGYTF

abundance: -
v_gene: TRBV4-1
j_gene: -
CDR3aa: CASSQADRVGYYEQYF

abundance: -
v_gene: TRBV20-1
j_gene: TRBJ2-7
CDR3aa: CSASVIIAGGFRSYEQYF

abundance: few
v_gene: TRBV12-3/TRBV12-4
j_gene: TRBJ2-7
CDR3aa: CASRGITYEQYF

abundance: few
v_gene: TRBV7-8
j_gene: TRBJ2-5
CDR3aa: CASSPMMGRGRKDEQYF

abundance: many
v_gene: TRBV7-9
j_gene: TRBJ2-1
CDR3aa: CASSTLSGTGNEQFF

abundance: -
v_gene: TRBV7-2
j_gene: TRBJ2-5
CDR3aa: CASSRPRLEETQYF

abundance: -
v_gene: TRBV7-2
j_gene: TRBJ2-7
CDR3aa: CASSRSGVEQYF

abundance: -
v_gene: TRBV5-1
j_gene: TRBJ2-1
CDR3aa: CASSLEAVVGYNEQFF

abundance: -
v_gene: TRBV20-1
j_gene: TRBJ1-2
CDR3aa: CSARGGNNGYTF

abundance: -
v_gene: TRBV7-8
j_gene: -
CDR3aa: CASSLTGPKSRETQYF